This T cell receptor (beta chain) was profiled in a study of T cell responses to AZD1222 COVID-19 vaccine. Study-wide results and limits: Clonal diversity may have been underestimated, and the donors were mostly white British, with more females than males. Spike-specific TCR breadth and depth grew following two AZD1222 doses. Baseline serology detected seropositivity in only six or seven AZD1222 recipients. Repertoires were collected only later (after the peak T cell response had occurred).

Note on this clone: Its target is unknown.

Assay: immunoSEQ multiplex PCR; the TCRdb copy retains only in-frame clones and omits some. This table has about 130,000 clones, approximately 90% appearing once. There are 14 residues in the CDR3. The trim removed 8 bases at V and 6 bases at J, leaving 9 bases unmatched. The gene calls are TRBV23-1 and TRBJ1-5; 8 nucleotides agree with TRBD1. TRBV23-1 carries the ORF label, with uncertain function. This TCR derives from an adult in good health. The material sequenced was peripheral blood, taken on day 0 of AZD1222 vaccination. This chain's CDR3 is CASPRQGWGQPQHF. CDR3 nucleotides: TGCGCCAGCCCAAGACAGGGGTGGGGTCAGCCCCAGCATTTT.